The 21 T cell receptor beta chains in this list originate from one sample, sequenced in a study of blood T cell repertoires in COVID-19. Profiled with immunoSEQ multiplex PCR; TCRdb holds only in-frame clones, not every one. Counted here are roughly 300,000 clones, 80% to 90% occurring once; the ten biggest clones make up around 4%. Sequenced material: PBMCs or T cells enriched from blood (not recorded which). The receptors were gathered from a woman between 40 and 50 years old with acute COVID-19.

V usage is TRBV19 and J usage is TRBJ2-1, with a tentative D call TRBD2 (5 bases). Trimming cost V 3 bases and J 10 bases, with 16 bases left between them. Germline CDR1 is LNHDA and CDR2 is SQIVND (reference sequence). The CDR3 contains 14 residues. The CDR3 DNA is TGTGCCAGTAGTATGTCTGAACGGAGGTCAGAGCAGTTCTTC. As protein: CASSMSERRSEQFF.

The J gene is TRBJ2-5, the V gene TRBV20-1, with 9 bases lining up with TRBD2. V lost 5 bases to trimming and J lost 5 bases; unmatched junction nucleotides: 9. Germline CDR1 is DFQATT and CDR2 is SNEGSKA (reference sequence). This CDR3 spans 14 amino acids. The CDR3 DNA reads as TGCAGTGCTCGTGCGGGAGGGCCAGGGGAGACCCAGTACTTC. This translates into CSARAGGPGETQYF.

The V and J genes are TRBV6-1 and TRBJ1-2, with a tentative D call TRBD1 (6 bases). The V end was cut by 2 bases, the J end by 7 bases, with 11 bases between. The germline CDR1 and CDR2 sequences are MNHNS and SASEGT. There are 13 residues in the CDR3. CDR3 loop: CASSEQGWRGYTF. Here the CDR3 DNA reads TGTGCCAGCAGTGAACAGGGGTGGCGTGGCTACACCTTC.

The V call is TRBV18, the J call TRBJ1-1; 7 bases fit TRBD1. The CDR3 length is 17 residues. The germline V gene encodes CDR1 KGHSH and CDR2 LQKENI. J gave up 0 bases and V 6 bases, and 13 bases lay outside the gene matches. The CDR3 loop reads CASSPVGTGTVNTEAFF. The CDR3, as DNA: TGTGCCAGCTCCCCGGTAGGGACCGGGACAGTGAACACTGAAGCTTTCTTT.

The chain combines TRBV7-6 with TRBJ2-5; TRBD2 matches 15 bases. This CDR3 is 16 amino acids long. Germline CDR1 reads SGHVS; CDR2 reads FNYEAQ. J lost 1 base, V lost 5 bases, and 2 bases had no gene match. In DNA, the CDR3 is TGTGCCAGCAGCCTGGGACTAGCGGGGGGCCAAGAGACCCAGTACTTC. It is translated as CASSLGLAGGQETQYF.

The CDR3 protein is CASSQGTGMGGYTF. CDR3 coding DNA: TGTGCCAGCAGCCAGGGGACAGGGATGGGTGGCTACACCTTC. The chain links TRBV3-1 (or the pseudogene TRBV3-2) to TRBJ1-2, with 9 bases matching TRBD1. This CDR3 region has 14 residues. Germline V gene lookup returns CDR1 LGHDT and CDR2 YNNKEL (reference sequence). The trim removed 3 bases at V and 7 bases at J, leaving 6 bases unmatched.

V is TRBV6-2 or TRBV6-3 and J is TRBJ1-2; 8 nucleotides agree with TRBD1. The J segment lost 2 bases and the V segment lost 2 bases, leaving 13 bases of the junction unmatched. From germline, CDR1 is MNHEY and CDR2 SVGEGT. The CDR3 length is 18 residues. CDR3 in amino acids: CASSYVAPGTGKNYGYTF. The CDR3 region has the DNA TGTGCCAGCAGTTACGTCGCCCCCGGGACAGGAAAAAACTATGGCTACACCTTC.

CDR3 DNA: TGTGCCATCAGTGGGACAGGGTGGGGAGATACGCAGTATTTT. Translating it yields CAISGTGWGDTQYF. The chain couples TRBV10-3 to TRBJ2-3; 8 bases align to TRBD1. V lost 4 bases, J lost 5 bases, and 5 bases stayed unmatched. The CDR3 has 14 amino acids. Germline assignment: CDR1 ENHRY and CDR2 SYGVKD.

The V call is TRBV25-1, the J call TRBJ2-3; D not resolved. V lost 4 bases and J lost 0, with 11 bases in between. Per the germline V gene, CDR1 is MGHDK and CDR2 is SYGVNS. The CDR3 covers 15 residues. The CDR3 nucleotides are TGTGCCAGCAGTGGAAGACTTCCTAGCACAGATACGCAGTATTTT. Protein: CASSGRLPSTDTQYF.

The CDR3 here is CASSQYRQGATIYF. CDR3 sequence (DNA): TGTGCCAGCAGCCAATACCGACAGGGCGCCACCATATATTTT. This chain links TRBV4-2 with TRBJ1-3, with 7 nucleotides matching TRBD1. Germline loops: CDR1 LGHNA, CDR2 YNFKEQ. The CDR3 runs to 14 residues. V shed 2 bases, J shed 9 bases, and the junction held 7 bases outside the gene matches.

The chain uses TRBV3-1 (or the pseudogene TRBV3-2) and TRBJ2-3; 11 bases line up with TRBD2. CDR3 size: 16 residues. Losses at the gene ends were 4 bases for V and 3 bases for J; bases not matched to a gene: 6. CDR1 and CDR2 from the germline V gene are LGHDT and YNNKEL (reference sequence). This CDR3 is CASSPIAGGPTDTQYF. The CDR3 nucleotides are TGTGCCAGCAGCCCAATAGCGGGGGGGCCTACAGATACGCAGTATTTT.

V usage is TRBV4-2 and J usage is TRBJ1-4, with 10 bases fitting TRBD1. After removal of 4 bases from V and 6 bases from J, the junction contained 5 bases not matched to a gene. The CDR3 covers 15 residues. Germline lookup yields CDR1 LGHNA and CDR2 YNFKEQ. The CDR3 loop reads CASSPTGGEDEKLFF. DNA of the CDR3: TGTGCCAGCAGCCCGACAGGGGGCGAGGATGAAAAACTGTTTTTT.

The J gene is TRBJ1-5, the V gene TRBV9; D possibly corresponds to TRBD1 (5 bases). Germline loops: CDR1 SGDLS, CDR2 YYNGEE. The germline V and J ends were trimmed by 0 bases and 3 bases, with 10 bases remaining between them. CDR3 length: 15 residues. The CDR3 DNA follows: TGTGCCAGCAGCGTAGCTCCAGGGTTCAATCAGCCCCAGCATTTT. Its protein is CASSVAPGFNQPQHF.

The chain couples TRBV7-8 to TRBJ2-1, with D possibly TRBD2 on 5 matching bases. CDR3 length: 16 amino acids. Germline V gene data show CDR1 as SGHVS and CDR2 as FQNEAQ. Trimming removed 7 bases from V and 2 bases from J, with 18 bases in between. Here the CDR3 reads CASNFWRTAPYNEQFF. The CDR3 DNA follows: TGTGCCAGCAACTTCTGGAGGACGGCCCCCTACAATGAGCAGTTCTTC.

The chain uses TRBV19 and TRBJ1-2, with 11 bases aligning to TRBD1. CDR1 is LNHDA, CDR2 SQIVND, per germline (reference sequence). The CDR3 loop spans 16 amino acids. Trimming removed 4 bases from V and 4 bases from J; junction bases left unmatched: 8. The CDR3 DNA is TGTGCCAGTAGTACACGGACAGGGGGCGCTTCCTATGGCTACACCTTC. Amino acids: CASSTRTGGASYGYTF.

The rearrangement joins TRBV5-4 to TRBJ2-1; D is possibly TRBD1 (6 bases). The CDR3 loop spans 14 amino acids. Germline CDR1 SGHNT, CDR2 YYREEE (reference sequence). Trimming took 4 bases from V and 7 from J, leaving 15 bases between them. The CDR3 region is CASSVGGSLNEQFF. CDR3 nucleotides: TGTGCCAGCAGCGTTGGGGGCAGCCTAAATGAGCAGTTCTTC.

The chain employs TRBV11-2 and TRBJ1-2; D not certain. This CDR3 is 17 amino acids long. CDR1 and CDR2 from the germline V gene are SGHAT and FQNNGV. The V and J ends lost 6 bases and 4 bases respectively, with 24 bases between them. CDR3 nucleotide sequence: TGTGCCAGCAGACTTGGCCGGGGATCTATTCCCCGCTATGGCTACACCTTC. Its protein product is CASRLGRGSIPRYGYTF.

V and J are TRBV29-1 and TRBJ2-6; TRBD2 is a possible D gene (6 bases). CDR3 length: 14 amino acids. Germline V lookup: CDR1 SQVTM, CDR2 ANQGSEA. V was cut by 3 bases and J by 0 bases, with 6 bases left in between. This CDR3 is CSVEGGSGANVLTF. The CDR3 DNA reads as TGCAGCGTTGAGGGGGGCTCTGGGGCCAACGTCCTGACTTTC. Filled out from reference TRBV29-1 and TRBJ2-6, the complete variable domain reads SAVISQKPSRDICQRGTSLTIQCQVDSQVTMMFWYRQQPGQSLTLIATANQGSEATYESGFVIDKFPISRPNLTFSTLTVSNMSPEDSSIYLCSVEGGSGANVLTFGAGSRLTVL.

This clone occurred once. V is TRBV21-1 and J is TRBJ1-4; TRBD1 reflects the table's D call only, with no check against the DNA. TRBV21-1 is shown as a pseudogene. The CDR3 covers 21 residues. CDR3: CASSKGSPGQGRYATNEKLFF. CDR3 bases: TGTGCCAGCAGCAAAGGGTCGCCCGGACAGGGGCGTTATGCAACTAATGAAAAACTGTTTTTT.

This chain connects TRBV10-2 to TRBJ2-7; 11 bases fit TRBD1. Germline CDR1 reads WSHSY; CDR2 reads SAAADI. The CDR3 has 16 residues. Losses at the gene ends were 2 bases for V and 6 bases for J; bases not matched to a gene: 9. The CDR3: CASSEPSGQGAFEQYF. In DNA, the CDR3 is TGCGCCAGCAGTGAGCCGAGCGGACAGGGGGCCTTCGAGCAGTACTTC.

V is TRBV6-4 and J is TRBJ2-2; weak D call: TRBD2 (6 bases). The CDR3 covers 15 residues. V shed 4 bases and J shed 3 bases, with 12 bases lying between them. The V gene's germline CDR1 is MRHNA and CDR2 SNTAGT. The CDR3 protein is CASSAGVRDTGELFF. Here the CDR3 DNA reads TGTGCCAGCAGTGCGGGGGTCCGGGACACCGGGGAGCTGTTTTTT.